This note documents a single T cell receptor (beta chain) sequence. The sample comes from a study of blood T cell repertoires in COVID-19. The method was immunoSEQ multiplex PCR; TCRdb's version includes in-frame clones alone and lacks a portion of them. The data show around 130,000 clones, roughly nine tenths seen once. V lost 4 bases, J lost 2 bases, and 2 bases stayed unmatched. Germline V lookup: CDR1 SGDLS, CDR2 YYNGEE. The CDR3 covers 15 residues. The sequencing input was peripheral blood. The receptor's source is a man aged 65 to 79 with active or convalescent COVID-19. The chain couples TRBV9 to TRBJ2-7, with 14 bases identical to TRBD2. The CDR3 region has the DNA TGTGCCAGCAGCAAGACTAGCGGGAGGGCCTACGAGCAGTACTTC. Translation: CASSKTSGRAYEQYF.